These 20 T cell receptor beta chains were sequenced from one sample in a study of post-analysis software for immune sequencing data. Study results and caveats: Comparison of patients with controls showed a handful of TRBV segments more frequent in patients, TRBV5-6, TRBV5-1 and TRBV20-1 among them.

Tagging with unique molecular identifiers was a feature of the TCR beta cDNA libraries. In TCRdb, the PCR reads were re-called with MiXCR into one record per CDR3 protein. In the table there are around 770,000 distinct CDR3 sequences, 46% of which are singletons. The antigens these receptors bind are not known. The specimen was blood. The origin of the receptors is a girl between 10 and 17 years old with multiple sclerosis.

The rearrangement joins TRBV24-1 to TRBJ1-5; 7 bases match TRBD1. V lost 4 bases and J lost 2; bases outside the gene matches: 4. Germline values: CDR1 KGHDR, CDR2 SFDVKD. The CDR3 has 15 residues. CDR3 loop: CATSDSGQGNQPQHF. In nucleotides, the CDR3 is TGTGCCACCAGTGACTCCGGACAGGGCAATCAGCCCCAGCATTTT.

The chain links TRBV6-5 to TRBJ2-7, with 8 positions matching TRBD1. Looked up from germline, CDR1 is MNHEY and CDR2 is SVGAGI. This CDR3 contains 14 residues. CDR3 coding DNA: TGTGCTGGCAGCCGGACAGGGAGTAACTACGAGCAGTACTTC. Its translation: CAGSRTGSNYEQYF.

CDR3 sequence reads: CSVAGRESNQPQHF. The CDR3 DNA reads as TGCAGCGTTGCTGGCAGGGAAAGCAATCAGCCCCAGCATTTT. V is TRBV29-1 and J is TRBJ1-5; tentative D call: TRBD1 (5 bases). This CDR3 is built from 14 residues. Germline assignment: CDR1 SQVTM and CDR2 ANQGSEA. With 4 bases removed from V and 1 base from J, the gap between germline ends came to 11 bases.

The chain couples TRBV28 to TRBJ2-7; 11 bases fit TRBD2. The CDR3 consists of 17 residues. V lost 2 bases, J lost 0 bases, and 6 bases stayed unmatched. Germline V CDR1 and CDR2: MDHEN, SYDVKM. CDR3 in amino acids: CASSLGLAGGSSYEQYF. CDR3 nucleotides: TGTGCCAGCAGTTTAGGGCTAGCGGGAGGAAGCTCCTACGAGCAGTACTTC. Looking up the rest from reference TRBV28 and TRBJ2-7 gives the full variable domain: DVKVTQSSRYLVKRTGEKVFLECVQDMDHENMFWYRQDPGLGLRLIYFSYDVKMKEKGDIPEGYSVSREKKERFSLILESASTNQTSMYLCASSLGLAGGSSYEQYFGPGTRLTVT.

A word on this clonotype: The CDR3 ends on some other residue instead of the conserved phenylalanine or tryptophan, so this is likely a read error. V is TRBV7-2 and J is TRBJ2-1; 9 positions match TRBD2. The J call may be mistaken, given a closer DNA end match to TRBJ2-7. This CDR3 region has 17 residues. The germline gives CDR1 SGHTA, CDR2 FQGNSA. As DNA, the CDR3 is TGTGCCAGCAGCTTATGGGGTAGCGGGAGCCTCTACAATGAGCAGTACTGC. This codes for CASSLWGSGSLYNEQYC.

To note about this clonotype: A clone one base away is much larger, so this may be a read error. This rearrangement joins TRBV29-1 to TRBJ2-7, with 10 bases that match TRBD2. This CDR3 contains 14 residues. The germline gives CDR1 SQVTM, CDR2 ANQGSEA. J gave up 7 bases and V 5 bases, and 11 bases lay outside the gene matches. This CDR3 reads CSVRTSGAGNEQYF. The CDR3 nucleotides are TGCAGCGTTCGTACTAGCGGGGCGGGTAATGAGCAGTACTTC.

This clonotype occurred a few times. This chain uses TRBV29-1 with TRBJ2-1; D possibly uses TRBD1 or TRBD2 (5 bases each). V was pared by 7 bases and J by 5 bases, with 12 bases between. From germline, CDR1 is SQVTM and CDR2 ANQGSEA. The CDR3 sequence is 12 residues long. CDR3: CSATGQNNEQFF. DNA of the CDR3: TGCAGCGCCACGGGGCAGAACAATGAGCAGTTCTTC.

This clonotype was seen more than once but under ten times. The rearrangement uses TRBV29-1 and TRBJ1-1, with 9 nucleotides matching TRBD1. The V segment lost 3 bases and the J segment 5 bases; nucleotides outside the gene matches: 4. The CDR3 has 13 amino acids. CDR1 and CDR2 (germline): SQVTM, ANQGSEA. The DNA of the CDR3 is TGCAGCGTTGACACAGGGGGCGGAACTGAAGCTTTCTTT. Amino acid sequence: CSVDTGGGTEAFF.

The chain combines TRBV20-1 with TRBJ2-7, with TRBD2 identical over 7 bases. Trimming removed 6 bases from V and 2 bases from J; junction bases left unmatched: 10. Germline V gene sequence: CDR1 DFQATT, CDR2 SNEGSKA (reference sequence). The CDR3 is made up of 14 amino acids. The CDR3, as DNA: TGCAGTGCAGAACCTAGCGCGGGAGCCTACGAGCAGTACTTC. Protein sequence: CSAEPSAGAYEQYF.

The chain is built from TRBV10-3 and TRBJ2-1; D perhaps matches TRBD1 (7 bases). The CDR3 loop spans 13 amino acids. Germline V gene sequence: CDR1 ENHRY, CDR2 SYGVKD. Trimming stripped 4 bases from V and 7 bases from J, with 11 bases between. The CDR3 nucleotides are TGTGCCATCAGTGGGGGGGACAGTAATGAGCAGTTCTTC. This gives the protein CAISGGDSNEQFF.

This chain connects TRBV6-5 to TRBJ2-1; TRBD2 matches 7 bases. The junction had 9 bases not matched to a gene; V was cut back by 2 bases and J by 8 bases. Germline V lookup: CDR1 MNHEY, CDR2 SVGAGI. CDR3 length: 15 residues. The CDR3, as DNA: TGTGCCAGCAGTTACCTCTACACGCGGGAGTATGAGCAGTTCTTC. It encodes CASSYLYTREYEQFF.

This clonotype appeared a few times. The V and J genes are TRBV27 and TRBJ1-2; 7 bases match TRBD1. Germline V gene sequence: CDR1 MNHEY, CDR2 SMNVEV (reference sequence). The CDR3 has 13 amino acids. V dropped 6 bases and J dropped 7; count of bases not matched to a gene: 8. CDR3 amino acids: CASSSGTAVGYTF. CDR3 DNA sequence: TGTGCCAGCAGCTCCGGGACAGCGGTTGGCTACACCTTC.

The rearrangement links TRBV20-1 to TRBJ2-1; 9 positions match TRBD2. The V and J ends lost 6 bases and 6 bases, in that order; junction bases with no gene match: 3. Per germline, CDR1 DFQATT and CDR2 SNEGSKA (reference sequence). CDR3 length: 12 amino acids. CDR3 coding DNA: TGCAGTGCCTATAGCGGGGGCAATGAGCAGTTCTTC. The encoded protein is CSAYSGGNEQFF.

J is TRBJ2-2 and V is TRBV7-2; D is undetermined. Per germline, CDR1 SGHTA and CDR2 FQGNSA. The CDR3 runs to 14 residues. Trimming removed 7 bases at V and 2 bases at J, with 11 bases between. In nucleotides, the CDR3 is TGTGCCAGCATAGGGCCCTCAAACACCGGGGAGCTGTTTTTT. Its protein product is CASIGPSNTGELFF.

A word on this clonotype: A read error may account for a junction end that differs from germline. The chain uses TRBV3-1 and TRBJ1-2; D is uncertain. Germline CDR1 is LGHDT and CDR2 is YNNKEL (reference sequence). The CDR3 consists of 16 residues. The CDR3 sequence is CASSQGLRSAFYGYTF. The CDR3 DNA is TGTGCCAGCAGTCAAGGGCTTCGATCGGCCTTCTATGGCTACACCTTC. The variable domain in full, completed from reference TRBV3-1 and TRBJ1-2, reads DTAVSQTPKYLVTQMGNDKSIKCEQNLGHDTMYWYKQDSKKFLKIMFSYNNKELIINETVPNRFSPKSPDKAHLNLHINSLELGDSAVYFCASSQGLRSAFYGYTFGSGTRLTVV.

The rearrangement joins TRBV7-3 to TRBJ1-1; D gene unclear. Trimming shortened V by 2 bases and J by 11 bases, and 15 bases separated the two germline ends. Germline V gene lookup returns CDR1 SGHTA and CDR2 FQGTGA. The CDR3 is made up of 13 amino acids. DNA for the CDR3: TGTGCCAGCAGCTTAGGGAGGGAGTATGTGGCTTTCTTT. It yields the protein CASSLGREYVAFF.

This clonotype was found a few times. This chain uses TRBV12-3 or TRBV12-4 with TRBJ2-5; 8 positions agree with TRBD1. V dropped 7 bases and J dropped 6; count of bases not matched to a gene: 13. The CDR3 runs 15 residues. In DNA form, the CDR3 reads TGTGCCAGCACCCTGGGTGCAGGGGGCCGGAAGACCCAGTACTTC. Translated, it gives CASTLGAGGRKTQYF.

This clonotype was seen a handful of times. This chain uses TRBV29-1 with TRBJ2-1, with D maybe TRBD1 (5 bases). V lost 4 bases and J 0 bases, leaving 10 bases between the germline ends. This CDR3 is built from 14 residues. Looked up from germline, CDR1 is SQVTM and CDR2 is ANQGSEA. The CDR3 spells CSVAGQSSYNEQFF. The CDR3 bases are TGCAGCGTTGCAGGGCAGAGCTCCTACAATGAGCAGTTCTTC.

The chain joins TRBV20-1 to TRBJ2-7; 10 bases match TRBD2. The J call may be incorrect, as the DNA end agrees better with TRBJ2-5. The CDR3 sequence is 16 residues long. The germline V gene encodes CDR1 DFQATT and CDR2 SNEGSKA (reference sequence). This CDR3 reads CSARGGSSGSRETQYF. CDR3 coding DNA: TGCAGTGCTAGGGGTGGTTCTAGCGGGAGCCGTGAGACCCAGTACTTC.

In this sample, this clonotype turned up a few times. CDR3 DNA: TGTGCCATCAGTGTCTCCGGGACTAGCGGCACAGATACGCAGTATTTT. It is translated as CAISVSGTSGTDTQYF. The chain joins TRBV10-3 to TRBJ2-3, with TRBD2 matching 10 bases. The CDR3 contains 16 residues. In germline, CDR1 is ENHRY, CDR2 SYGVKD. The trim removed 4 bases at V and 1 base at J, leaving 5 bases unmatched.